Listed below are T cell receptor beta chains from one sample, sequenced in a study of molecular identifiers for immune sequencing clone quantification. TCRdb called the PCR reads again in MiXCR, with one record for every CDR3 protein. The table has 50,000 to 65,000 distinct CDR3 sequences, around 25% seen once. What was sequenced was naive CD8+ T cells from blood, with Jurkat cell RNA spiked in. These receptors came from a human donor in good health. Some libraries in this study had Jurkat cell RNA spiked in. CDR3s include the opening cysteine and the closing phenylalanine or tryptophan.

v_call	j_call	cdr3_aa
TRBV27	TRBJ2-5	CASSSGLAGEQETQYF
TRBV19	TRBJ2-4	CASSILSTGGGNIQYF
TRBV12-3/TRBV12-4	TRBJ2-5	CASSTSGLETQYF
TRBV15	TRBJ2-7	CATSREGPGHTGREQYF
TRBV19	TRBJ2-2	CASSIDAGSINTGELFF
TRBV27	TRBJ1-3	CASSPVTSGNTIYF
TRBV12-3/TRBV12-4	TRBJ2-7	CASSPGTGIYEQYF
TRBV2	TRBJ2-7	CASTKSLESGSYEQYF
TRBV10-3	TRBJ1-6	CAISDRDTAYNSPLHF
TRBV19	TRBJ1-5	CASSPGTGFQPQHF
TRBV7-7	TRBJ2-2	CASTIAGSGELFF
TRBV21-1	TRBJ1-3	CASRCNRDTGNTIYF
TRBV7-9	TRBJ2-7	CASSFSPHEQYF
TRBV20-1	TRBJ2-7	CSVRAGAYEQYF
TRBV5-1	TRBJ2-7	CASSLESGRAGYEQYF
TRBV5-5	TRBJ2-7	CASSLAGSTYEQYF
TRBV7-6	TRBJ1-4	CASSLLGQSTNEKLFF
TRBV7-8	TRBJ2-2	CASSFGTPWNLPGELFF
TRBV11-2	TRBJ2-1	CASSSWGRDYEQFF
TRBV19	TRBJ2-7	CASSTGLAYEQYF
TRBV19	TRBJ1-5	CASSIQGTFNQPQHF
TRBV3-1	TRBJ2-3	CASSQVPGPGEDTQYF
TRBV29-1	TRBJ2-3	CSVWTGESDTQYF
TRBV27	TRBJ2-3	CASSLSVADTQYF
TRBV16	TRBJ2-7	CASSRATPQDSYEQYF
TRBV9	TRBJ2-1	CASSEEGVGRNEQFF